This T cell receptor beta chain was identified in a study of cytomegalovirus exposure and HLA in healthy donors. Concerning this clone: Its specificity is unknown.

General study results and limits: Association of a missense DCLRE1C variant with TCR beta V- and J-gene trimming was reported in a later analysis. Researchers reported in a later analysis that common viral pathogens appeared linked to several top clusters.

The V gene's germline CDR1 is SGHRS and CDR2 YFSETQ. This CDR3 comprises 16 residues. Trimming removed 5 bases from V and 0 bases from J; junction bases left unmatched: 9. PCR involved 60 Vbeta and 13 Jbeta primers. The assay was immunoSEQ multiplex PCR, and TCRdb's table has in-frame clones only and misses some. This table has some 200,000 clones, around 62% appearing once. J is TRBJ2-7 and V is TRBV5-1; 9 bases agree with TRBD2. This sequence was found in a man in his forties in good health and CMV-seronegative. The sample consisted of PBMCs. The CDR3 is CASSYSLAGSSYEQYF. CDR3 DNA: TGCGCCAGCAGTTATTCCCTAGCGGGAAGCTCCTACGAGCAGTACTTC.